Listed below are T cell receptor beta chains from one sample, sequenced in a study of blood T cells in healthy people across ages. MiXCR was run by TCRdb on the 5' RACE reads, yielding one entry per CDR3 protein. This sample yields 800,000 to 950,000 distinct CDR3 sequences, of which just under 30% are seen a single time; 10% belongs to the top ten. The sample also formed part of further work on T cells of mothers and their children.

Sequencing was done on a sample of blood. These receptors all stem from a woman aged 40 to 50 in good health. Both conserved end residues are part of each CDR3. Fields, in order: V gene, clone size, D gene, J gene, CDR3 protein, CDR3 DNA. D genes are given only for firm matches. The size of a clone is reported for some rows only, either as once, few or many, or as a class for expanded clones.

>TRBV20-1|NA|NA|TRBJ1-1
CTPLEAGENTEAFF
TGCACCCCCCTTGAAGCAGGAGAGAACACTGAAGCTTTCTTT
>TRBV3-1|few|TRBD2|TRBJ2-5
CASSQFGLAGQETQYF
TGTGCCAGCAGCCAGTTCGGACTAGCGGGTCAAGAGACCCAGTACTTC
>TRBV4-1|NA|NA|TRBJ1-2
CASSRTAVDYGYTF
TGCGCCAGCAGTCGGACGGCGGTCGACTATGGCTACACCTTC
>TRBV6-6|few|NA|TRBJ1-6
CASNPGLYSNSPLHF
TGTGCCAGCAACCCAGGCCTATATTCGAATTCACCCCTCCACTTT
>TRBV6-5|NA|NA|TRBJ1-2
CASTPGTTSYGYTF
TGTGCCAGCACCCCAGGGACCACCTCCTATGGCTACACCTTC
>TRBV15|few|NA|TRBJ1-1
CATSRPLNTEAFF
TGTGCCACCAGCAGGCCCCTGAACACTGAAGCTTTCTTT
>TRBV20-1|NA|TRBD1|TRBJ1-2
CCARDKWDRAYGYTF
TGCTGTGCTAGAGATAAGTGGGACAGGGCCTATGGCTACACCTTC
>TRBV20-1|NA|NA|TRBJ1-2
CSARGLEIRRYGYTF
TGCAGTGCTAGAGGCCTCGAGATCAGGCGCTATGGCTACACCTTC
>TRBV24-1|many|TRBD1|TRBJ2-1
CATSDPTGAEYNEQFF
TGTGCCACCAGTGACCCGACAGGGGCTGAGTACAATGAGCAGTTCTTC
>TRBV5-1|NA|NA|TRBJ2-5
CASGRLSRLQETQYF
TGCGCCAGCGGACGCCTGAGCAGGTTGCAAGAGACCCAGTACTTC
>TRBV14|NA|NA|TRBJ2-3
CASSPNRLSTDTQYF
TGTGCCAGCAGCCCCAACAGACTAAGCACAGATACGCAGTATTTT
>TRBV5-6|NA|NA|TRBJ1-2
CAGSFGPDGYTF
TGTGCCGGCAGCTTTGGACCCGATGGCTACACCTTC
>TRBV27|NA|TRBD2|TRBJ2-3
CASSTGLVSTDTQYF
TGTGCCAGCAGCACGGGACTAGTTTCCACAGATACGCAGTATTTT
>TRBV4-1|NA|NA|TRBJ2-1
CASSQGTAPANEQFF
TGCGCCAGCAGCCAAGGTACGGCTCCGGCAAATGAGCAGTTCTTC
>TRBV9|NA|NA|TRBJ2-1
CASSGGFGQFF
TGTGCCAGCAGCGGGGGTTTTGGGCAGTTCTTC
>TRBV20-1|few|NA|TRBJ2-1
CSASTITGGPSYNEQFF
TGCAGTGCTTCTACCATAACCGGGGGGCCCAGTTACAATGAGCAGTTCTTC
>TRBV4-2|NA|TRBD1|TRBJ1-2
CASSQGTGQGGDGYTF
TGTGCCAGCAGCCAAGGGACCGGACAGGGAGGGGATGGCTACACCTTC
>TRBV4-3|many|NA|TRBJ1-2
CASSQVTGYGYTF
TGCGCCAGCAGCCAAGTAACAGGCTATGGCTACACCTTC
>TRBV29-1|NA|NA|TRBJ2-1
CSVVGGTSYNEQFF
TGCAGCGTTGTCGGAGGGACCTCCTACAATGAGCAGTTCTTC
>TRBV12-3/TRBV12-4|NA|NA|TRBJ1-2
CASSLEGGGCTF
TGTGCCAGCAGTTTAGAGGGAGGTGGCTGCACCTTC
>TRBV20-1|few|NA|TRBJ1-3
CSARVQGLNSGNTIYF
TGCAGTGCTAGAGTCCAAGGGTTGAACTCTGGAAACACCATATATTTT
>TRBV3-1|NA|NA|TRBJ1-5
CASSQAGLPQHF
TGTGCCAGCAGCCAAGCCGGGCTGCCCCAGCATTTT
>TRBV12-3/TRBV12-4|many|NA|TRBJ2-7
CASSSGGNGEQYF
TGTGCCAGCAGTTCTGGGGGAAACGGGGAGCAGTACTTC